The 12 T cell receptor beta chains below were found in one sample sequenced in a study of graft-versus-host responses after intestinal transplantation. TCRdb's copy holds only in-frame clones and misses some; the assay was immunoSEQ multiplex PCR. The sample has tens of thousands of clones; 75% to 90% are singletons. These receptors lack a known antigen. The sample here was unstimulated CD4+ T cells sorted from spleen or lymph node cells, taken before transplant. The source is a human donor who was the organ donor for an intestinal transplant.

V is TRBV6-5 and J is TRBJ2-7, with D perhaps matching TRBD1 (5 bases). The CDR3 has 13 amino acids. Trimming pared 10 bases from V and 0 bases from J, leaving 13 bases between. Germline V CDR1 and CDR2: MNHEY, SVGAGI. CDR3 region: CATFDRYSYEQYV. DNA for the CDR3: TGTGCCACCTTTGACAGATACTCCTACGAGCAGTACGTC.

The genes are TRBV28 and TRBJ1-2; 7 bases map to TRBD1. CDR3 length equals 13 residues. Germline assignment: CDR1 MDHEN and CDR2 SYDVKM. Unmatched junction bases numbered 0, after V lost 2 bases and J lost 3 bases. The CDR3 DNA follows: TGTGCCAGCAGTTTAAGGGGGCACTATGGCTACACCTTC. It encodes CASSLRGHYGYTF.

The V call is TRBV29-1, the J call TRBJ1-3, with 8 bases aligning to TRBD1. The junction had 3 bases not matched to a gene; V was cut back by 4 bases and J by 4 bases. Germline loops: CDR1 SQVTM, CDR2 ANQGSEA. This CDR3 spans 13 amino acids. CDR3: CSVAGGSGNTIYF. CDR3 nucleotides: TGCAGCGTTGCAGGGGGCAGCGGAAACACCATATATTTT. Full variable domain (remainder filled in from reference TRBV29-1 and TRBJ1-3): SAVISQKPSRDICQRGTSLTIQCQVDSQVTMMFWYRQQPGQSLTLIATANQGSEATYESGFVIDKFPISRPNLTFSTLTVSNMSPEDSSIYLCSVAGGSGNTIYFGEGSWLTVV.

CDR3 region: CSTTPGETQYF. The CDR3 DNA sequence: TGCAGTACCACTCCCGGGGAGACCCAGTACTTC. This chain connects TRBV20-1 to TRBJ2-5; D is undetermined. The CDR3 spans 11 residues. The V gene lost 8 bases and the J gene lost 5 bases, with 12 bases spanning the gap. Germline V gene lookup returns CDR1 DFQATT and CDR2 SNEGSKA (reference sequence).

The chain has TRBV30 and TRBJ1-4, with D unresolved. Germline V lookup: CDR1 GTSNPN, CDR2 SVGIG (reference sequence). The CDR3 is 13 residues long. Trimming left V 3 bases short and J 3 bases short, with 8 bases between. The DNA of the CDR3 is TGTGCCTGGAGGCGCACCCCTAATGAAAAACTGTTTTTT. Translation gives CAWRRTPNEKLFF.

This clone showed up just once. The chain has TRBV5-4 and TRBJ1-1, with TRBD1 matching over 8 bases. V lost 3 bases to trimming and J lost 8 bases; unmatched junction nucleotides: 6. Germline V CDR1 and CDR2: SGHNT, YYREEE (reference sequence). The length of the CDR3 is 13 residues. CDR3 sequence reads: CASSSRQGLEAFF. CDR3 DNA: TGTGCCAGCAGCTCCCGACAGGGGCTAGAAGCTTTCTTT.

A single count supports this clone. V is TRBV7-9 and J is TRBJ2-5; 7 positions match TRBD1. Germline CDR1 and CDR2: SEHNR and FQNEAQ (reference sequence). The V segment lost 5 bases and the J segment 2 bases; nucleotides outside the gene matches: 8. There are 15 residues in the CDR3. CDR3 amino acids: CASSPLPGGQETQYF. CDR3 bases: TGTGCCAGCAGCCCGCTTCCAGGGGGACAAGAGACCCAGTACTTC.

This rearrangement joins TRBV10-2 to TRBJ2-1; a possible D gene is TRBD2 (6 bases). CDR3 size: 14 residues. Trimming took 10 bases from V and 5 from J, leaving 18 bases between them. Germline V gives CDR1 WSHSY, CDR2 SAAADI. CDR3 nucleotides: TGCGCCACGGAGGACCGGGACTTACACAATGAGCAGTTCTTC. Translated: CATEDRDLHNEQFF.

This sequence joins TRBV28 and TRBJ2-2; 8 bases are shared with TRBD1. This CDR3 is built from 17 residues. Germline CDR1 and CDR2: MDHEN and SYDVKM. V was pared by 8 bases and J by 4 bases, with 15 bases of the junction left unmatched. The CDR3 DNA reads TGTGCCAGCGGTTGGACAGGGCTAAGGGGTTCCACCGGGGAGCTGTTTTTT. It specifies CASGWTGLRGSTGELFF.

The table lists this clone with a count of one. The J gene is TRBJ2-5, the V gene TRBV7-9; TRBD2 might be the D (6 bases). Germline assignment: CDR1 SEHNR and CDR2 FQNEAQ (reference sequence). The CDR3 runs 15 residues. Trimming stripped 4 bases from V and 4 bases from J, with 16 bases between. The DNA for the CDR3 is TGTGCCAGCAGCTCCCAAATTGCGGGGCGAGAGACCCAGTACTTC. It yields the protein CASSSQIAGRETQYF.

This CDR3 reads CASSLRTSGGWNEQYV. The CDR3 nucleotides read TGTGCCAGCAGCTTGCGGACTAGCGGGGGGTGGAACGAGCAGTACGTC. The rearrangement joins TRBV5-6 to TRBJ2-7; TRBD2 aligns across 14 bases. After removal of 1 base from V and 5 bases from J, the junction contained 5 bases not matched to a gene. The CDR3 runs to 16 residues. Germline CDR1 SGHDT, CDR2 YYEEEE.

This sequence joins TRBV5-5 and TRBJ1-2, with no clear D. V was shortened by 1 base and J by 4 bases, with 8 bases between the two germline ends. CDR1 SGHKS and CDR2 YYEKEE come from the germline V gene (reference sequence). The CDR3 has 13 amino acids. Here the CDR3 reads CASSLSLAYGYTF. CDR3 coding DNA: TGTGCCAGCAGCTTGAGCTTAGCCTATGGCTACACCTTC.